The 3 T cell receptor beta chains in this list originate from one sample, sequenced in a study of blood T cell repertoires in COVID-19. Measured with immunoSEQ multiplex PCR; TCRdb has only the in-frame clones, and not every one. The table records roughly 140,000 clones, 75% to 90% of them present only once. The sequenced sample was peripheral blood. All receptors come from a man aged 65 to 85 who had recovered from COVID-19.

The chain employs TRBV7-6 and TRBJ2-1, with a weak D call TRBD2 (6 bases). Germline V gene data show CDR1 as SGHVS and CDR2 as FNYEAQ. This CDR3 has 15 residues. V was pared by 1 base and J by 4 bases, with 11 bases between. The CDR3 spells CASSLDAGLYNEQFF. CDR3 nucleotide sequence: TGTGCCAGCAGCTTAGATGCGGGGTTATACAATGAGCAGTTCTTC.

The chain combines TRBV5-1 with TRBJ1-6; D gene uncertain. This CDR3 is built from 14 residues. V was clipped by 4 bases and J by 7 bases, with 12 bases between them. Germline-derived CDR1 and CDR2 are SGHRS and YFSETQ. The CDR3 nucleotides read TGCGCCAGCAGCCCGTCCGGGATAAATTCACCCCTCCACTTT. It codes for CASSPSGINSPLHF.

V gene TRBV19 combines with J gene TRBJ1-4, with 9 positions matching TRBD1. CDR1 and CDR2 (germline): LNHDA, SQIVND (reference sequence). The CDR3 length is 16 residues. V dropped 5 bases and J dropped 4; count of bases not matched to a gene: 8. DNA of the CDR3: TGTGCCAGTAGTCAGTTCGGGACAGGGAATAATGAAAAACTGTTTTTT. It translates to CASSQFGTGNNEKLFF.